This T cell receptor (beta chain) was recorded in a study of blood T cell repertoires in COVID-19. Study-wide context: There were acute and convalescent COVID-19 samples, and they came from the United States, Italy and Spain.

This CDR3 has 19 residues. V gave up 0 bases and J gave up 2 bases; unmatched junction bases: 8. CDR1 and CDR2 (germline): LGHNA, YSLEER. This clone occurred once. Assay: immunoSEQ multiplex PCR; the TCRdb copy retains only in-frame clones and omits some. Here the sample spans about 120,000 clones, around 83% being singletons. The sample comprised peripheral blood. V gene TRBV4-3 combines with J gene TRBJ2-3, with TRBD2 matching over 13 bases. This receptor was obtained from an elderly man with active or convalescent COVID-19. The chain's CDR3 is CASSQDYTGLAGVTDTQYF. The CDR3, as DNA: TGCGCCAGCAGCCAAGATTACACCGGACTAGCGGGGGTCACAGATACGCAGTATTTT.